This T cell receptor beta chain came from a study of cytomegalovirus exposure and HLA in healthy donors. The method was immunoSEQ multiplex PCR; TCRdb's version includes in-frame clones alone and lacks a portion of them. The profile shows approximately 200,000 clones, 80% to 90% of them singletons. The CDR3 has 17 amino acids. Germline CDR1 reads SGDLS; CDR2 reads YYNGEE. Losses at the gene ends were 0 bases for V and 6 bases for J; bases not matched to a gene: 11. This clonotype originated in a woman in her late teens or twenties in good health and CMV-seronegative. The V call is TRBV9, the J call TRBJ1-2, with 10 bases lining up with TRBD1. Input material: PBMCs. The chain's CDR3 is CASSVGLGTGEGDGYTF. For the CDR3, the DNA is TGTGCCAGCAGCGTAGGTCTAGGGACAGGGGAGGGCGATGGCTACACCTTC.